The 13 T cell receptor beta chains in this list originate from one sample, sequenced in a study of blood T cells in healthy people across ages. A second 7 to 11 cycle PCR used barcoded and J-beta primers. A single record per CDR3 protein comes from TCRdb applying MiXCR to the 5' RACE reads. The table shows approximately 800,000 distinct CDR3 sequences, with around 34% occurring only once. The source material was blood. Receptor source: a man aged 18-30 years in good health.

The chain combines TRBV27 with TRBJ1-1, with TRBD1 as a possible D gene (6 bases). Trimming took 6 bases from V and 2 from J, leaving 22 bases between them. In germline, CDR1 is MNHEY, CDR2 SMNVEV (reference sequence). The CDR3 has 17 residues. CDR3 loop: CASSLRGRGRPNTEAFF. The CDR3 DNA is TGTGCCAGCAGCCTAAGGGGCAGGGGCCGTCCCAACACTGAAGCTTTCTTT.

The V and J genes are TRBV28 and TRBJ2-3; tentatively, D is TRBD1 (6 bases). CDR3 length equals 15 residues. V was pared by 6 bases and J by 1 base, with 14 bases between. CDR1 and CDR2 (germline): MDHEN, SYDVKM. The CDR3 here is CASRGAIHGTDTQYF. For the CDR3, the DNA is TGTGCCAGCAGGGGGGCCATCCACGGCACAGATACGCAGTATTTT. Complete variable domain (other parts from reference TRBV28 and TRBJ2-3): DVKVTQSSRYLVKRTGEKVFLECVQDMDHENMFWYRQDPGLGLRLIYFSYDVKMKEKGDIPEGYSVSREKKERFSLILESASTNQTSMYLCASRGAIHGTDTQYFGPGTRLTVL.

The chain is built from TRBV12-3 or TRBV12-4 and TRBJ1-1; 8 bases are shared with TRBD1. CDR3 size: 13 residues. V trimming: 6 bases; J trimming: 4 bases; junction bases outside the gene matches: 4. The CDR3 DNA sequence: TGTGCCAGCAGCGAGGGGACAGGCACTGAAGCTTTCTTT. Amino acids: CASSEGTGTEAFF.

The CDR3 spells CASSLIGAVNTEAFF. For the CDR3, the DNA is TGTGCCAGCAGTTTGATCGGGGCGGTGAACACTGAAGCTTTCTTT. The chain uses TRBV27 and TRBJ1-1, with D possibly being TRBD1 (5 bases). Trimming cost V 3 bases and J 0 bases, with 11 bases left between them. Germline V gene data show CDR1 as MNHEY and CDR2 as SMNVEV (reference sequence). The CDR3 loop spans 15 amino acids.

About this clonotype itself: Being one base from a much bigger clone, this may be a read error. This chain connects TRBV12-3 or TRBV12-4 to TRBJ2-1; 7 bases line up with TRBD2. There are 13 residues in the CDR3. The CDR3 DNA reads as TGTGTCACCCAGAGCGGGGCCCGCAATGAGCAGTTCTTC. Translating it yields CVTQSGARNEQFF.

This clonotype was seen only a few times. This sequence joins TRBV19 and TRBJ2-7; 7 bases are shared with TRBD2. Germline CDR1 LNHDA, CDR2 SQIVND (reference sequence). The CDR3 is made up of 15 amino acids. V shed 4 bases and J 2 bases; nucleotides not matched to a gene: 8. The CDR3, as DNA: TGTGCCAGTAGTAAAGATCAGCGGGGACCCTACGAGCAGTACTTC. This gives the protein CASSKDQRGPYEQYF.

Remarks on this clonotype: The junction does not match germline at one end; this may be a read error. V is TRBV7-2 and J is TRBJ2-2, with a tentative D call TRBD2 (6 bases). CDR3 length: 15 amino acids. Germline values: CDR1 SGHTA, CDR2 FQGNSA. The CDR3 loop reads CASSLGGSGSGEPFF. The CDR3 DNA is TGTGCCAGCAGCTTAGGAGGAAGCGGGTCCGGGGAGCCGTTTTTT.

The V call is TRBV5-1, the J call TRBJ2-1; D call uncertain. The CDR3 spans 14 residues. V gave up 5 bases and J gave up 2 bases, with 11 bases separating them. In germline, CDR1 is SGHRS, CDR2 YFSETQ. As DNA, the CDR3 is TGCGCCAGCAGAGCACGAGCCGCCTACAATGAGCAGTTCTTC. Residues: CASRARAAYNEQFF.

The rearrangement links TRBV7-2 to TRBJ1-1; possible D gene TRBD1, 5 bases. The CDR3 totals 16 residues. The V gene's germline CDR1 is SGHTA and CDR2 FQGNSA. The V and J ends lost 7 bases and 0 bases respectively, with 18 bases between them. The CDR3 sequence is CASTPGWGGMNTEAFF. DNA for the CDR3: TGTGCCAGCACTCCAGGTTGGGGGGGTATGAACACTGAAGCTTTCTTT.

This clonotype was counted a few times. The CDR3: CASSLIPLGETQYF. CDR3 sequence (DNA): TGTGCCAGCAGCTTAATCCCCTTAGGGGAGACCCAGTACTTC. The rearrangement uses TRBV7-2 and TRBJ2-5; no firm D call. The V end was cut by 2 bases, the J end by 5 bases, with 12 bases between. The CDR3 length is 14 residues. Germline-derived CDR1 and CDR2 are SGHTA and FQGNSA.

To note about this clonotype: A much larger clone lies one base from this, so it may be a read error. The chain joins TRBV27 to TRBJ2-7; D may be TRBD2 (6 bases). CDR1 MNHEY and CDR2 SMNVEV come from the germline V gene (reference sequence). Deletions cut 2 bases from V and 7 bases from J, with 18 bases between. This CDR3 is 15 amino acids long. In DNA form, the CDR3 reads TGTGCCAGCAGTTTACGGGGAGGTGGCTACAATGAGCAGTACTTC. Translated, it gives CASSLRGGGYNEQYF.

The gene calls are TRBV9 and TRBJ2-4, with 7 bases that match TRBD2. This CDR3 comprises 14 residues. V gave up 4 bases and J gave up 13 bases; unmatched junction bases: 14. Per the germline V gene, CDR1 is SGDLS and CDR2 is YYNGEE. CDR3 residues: CASSPSGREGEQYF. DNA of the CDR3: TGTGCCAGCAGCCCCAGTGGGAGGGAAGGGGAGCAGTACTTC. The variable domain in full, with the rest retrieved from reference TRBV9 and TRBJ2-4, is DSGVTQTPKHLITATGQRVTLRCSPRSGDLSVYWYQQSLDQGLQFLIQYYNGEERAKGNILERFSAQQFPDLHSELNLSSLELGDSALYFCASSPSGREGEQYFGAGTRLSVL.

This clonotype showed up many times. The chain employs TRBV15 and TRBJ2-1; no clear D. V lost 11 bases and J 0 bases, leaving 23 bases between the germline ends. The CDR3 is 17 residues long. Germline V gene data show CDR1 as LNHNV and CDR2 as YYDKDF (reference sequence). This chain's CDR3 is CAPNITTGLSSYNEQFF. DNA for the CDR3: TGTGCCCCGAATATAACGACCGGCCTGAGCTCCTACAATGAGCAGTTCTTC.